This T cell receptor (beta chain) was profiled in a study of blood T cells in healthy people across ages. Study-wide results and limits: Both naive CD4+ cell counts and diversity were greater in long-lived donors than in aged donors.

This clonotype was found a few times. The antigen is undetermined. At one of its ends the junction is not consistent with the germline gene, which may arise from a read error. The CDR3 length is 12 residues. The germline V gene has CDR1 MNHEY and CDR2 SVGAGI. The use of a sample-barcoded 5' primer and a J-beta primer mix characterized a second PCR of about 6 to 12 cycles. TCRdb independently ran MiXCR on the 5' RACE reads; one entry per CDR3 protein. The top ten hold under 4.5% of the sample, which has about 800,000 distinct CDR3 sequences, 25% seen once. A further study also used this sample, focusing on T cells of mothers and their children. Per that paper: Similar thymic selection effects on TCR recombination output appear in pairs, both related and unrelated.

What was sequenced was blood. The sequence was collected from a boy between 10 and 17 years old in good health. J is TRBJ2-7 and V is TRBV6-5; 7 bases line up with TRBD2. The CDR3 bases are TGTGCCAGCAGTTACTCGGGGGGGAGCACCGCCTTC. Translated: CASSYSGGSTAF.